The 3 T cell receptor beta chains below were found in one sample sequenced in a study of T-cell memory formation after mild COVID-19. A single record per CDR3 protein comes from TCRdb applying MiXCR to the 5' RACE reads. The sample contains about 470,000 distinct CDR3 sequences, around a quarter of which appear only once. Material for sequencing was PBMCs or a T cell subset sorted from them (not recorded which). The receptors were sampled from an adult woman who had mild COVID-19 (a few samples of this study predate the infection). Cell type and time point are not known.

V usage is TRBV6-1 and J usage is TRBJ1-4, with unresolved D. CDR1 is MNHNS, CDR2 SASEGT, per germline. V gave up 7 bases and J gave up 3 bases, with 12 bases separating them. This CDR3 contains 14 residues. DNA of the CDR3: TGTGCCAGCAAAGTCGGGGAAGCTAATGAAAAACTGTTTTTT. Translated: CASKVGEANEKLFF.

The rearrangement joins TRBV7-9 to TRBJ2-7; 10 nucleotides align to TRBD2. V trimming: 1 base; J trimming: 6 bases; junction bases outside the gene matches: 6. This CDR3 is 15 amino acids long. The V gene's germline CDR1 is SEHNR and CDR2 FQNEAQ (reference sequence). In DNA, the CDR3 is TGTGCCAGCAGCTTAGTGGTAGCGGGAGGAGGCGAGCAGTACTTC. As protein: CASSLVVAGGGEQYF.

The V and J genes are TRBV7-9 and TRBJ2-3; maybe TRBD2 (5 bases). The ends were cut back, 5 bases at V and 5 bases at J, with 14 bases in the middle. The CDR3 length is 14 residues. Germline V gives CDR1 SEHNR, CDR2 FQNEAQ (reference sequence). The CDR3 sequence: CASSPPGRVDTQYF. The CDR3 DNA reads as TGTGCCAGCAGCCCCCCGGGGAGAGTAGATACGCAGTATTTT.